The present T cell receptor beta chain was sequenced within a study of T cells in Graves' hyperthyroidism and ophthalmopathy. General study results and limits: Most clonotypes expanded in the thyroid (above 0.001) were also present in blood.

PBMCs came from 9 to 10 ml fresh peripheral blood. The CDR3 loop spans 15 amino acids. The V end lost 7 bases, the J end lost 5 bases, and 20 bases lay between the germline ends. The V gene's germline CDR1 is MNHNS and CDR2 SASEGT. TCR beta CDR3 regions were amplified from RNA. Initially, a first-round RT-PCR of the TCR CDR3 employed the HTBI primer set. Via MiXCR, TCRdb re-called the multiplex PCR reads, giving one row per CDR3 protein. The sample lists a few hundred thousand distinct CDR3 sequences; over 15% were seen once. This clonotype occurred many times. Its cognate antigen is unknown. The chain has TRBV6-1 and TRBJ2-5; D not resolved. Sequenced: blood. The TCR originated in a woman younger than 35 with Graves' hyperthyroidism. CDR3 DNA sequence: TGTGCCAGCAAGACGAGTGACTCCGACTTCGAGACCCAGTACTTC. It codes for CASKTSDSDFETQYF.